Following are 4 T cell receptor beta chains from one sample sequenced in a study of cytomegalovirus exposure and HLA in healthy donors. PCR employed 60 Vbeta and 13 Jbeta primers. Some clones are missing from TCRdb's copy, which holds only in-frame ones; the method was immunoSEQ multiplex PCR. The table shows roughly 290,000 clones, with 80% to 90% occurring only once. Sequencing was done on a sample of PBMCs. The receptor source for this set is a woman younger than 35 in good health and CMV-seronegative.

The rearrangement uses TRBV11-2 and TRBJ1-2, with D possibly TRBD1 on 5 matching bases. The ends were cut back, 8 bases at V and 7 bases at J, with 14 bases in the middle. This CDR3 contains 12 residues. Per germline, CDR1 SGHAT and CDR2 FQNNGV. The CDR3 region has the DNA TGTGCCAGCGCGGGGGTATCCTTTGGCTACACCTTC. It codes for CASAGVSFGYTF.

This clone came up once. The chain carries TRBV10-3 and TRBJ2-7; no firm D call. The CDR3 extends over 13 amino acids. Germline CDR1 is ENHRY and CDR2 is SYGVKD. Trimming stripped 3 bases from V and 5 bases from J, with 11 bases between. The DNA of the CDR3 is TGTGCCATCAGTGAATTGGGCACGGACGAGCAGTACTTC. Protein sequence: CAISELGTDEQYF.

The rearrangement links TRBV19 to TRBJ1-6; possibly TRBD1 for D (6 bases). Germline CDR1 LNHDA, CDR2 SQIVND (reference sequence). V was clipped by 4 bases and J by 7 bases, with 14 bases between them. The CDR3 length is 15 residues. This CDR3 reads CASSSHRDGNSPLHF. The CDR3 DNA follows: TGTGCCAGTAGTAGCCACAGGGACGGGAATTCACCCCTCCACTTT. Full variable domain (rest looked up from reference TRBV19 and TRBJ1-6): DGGITQSPKYLFRKEGQNVTLSCEQNLNHDAMYWYRQDPGQGLRLIYYSQIVNDFQKGDIAEGYSVSREKKESFPLTVTSAQKNPTAFYLCASSSHRDGNSPLHFGNGTRLTVT.

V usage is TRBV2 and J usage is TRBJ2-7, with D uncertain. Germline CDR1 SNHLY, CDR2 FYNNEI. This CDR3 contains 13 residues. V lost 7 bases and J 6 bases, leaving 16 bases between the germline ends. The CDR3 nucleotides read TGTGCCAGCAATTTCCAGGTTATGGGCGAGCAGTACTTC. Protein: CASNFQVMGEQYF.